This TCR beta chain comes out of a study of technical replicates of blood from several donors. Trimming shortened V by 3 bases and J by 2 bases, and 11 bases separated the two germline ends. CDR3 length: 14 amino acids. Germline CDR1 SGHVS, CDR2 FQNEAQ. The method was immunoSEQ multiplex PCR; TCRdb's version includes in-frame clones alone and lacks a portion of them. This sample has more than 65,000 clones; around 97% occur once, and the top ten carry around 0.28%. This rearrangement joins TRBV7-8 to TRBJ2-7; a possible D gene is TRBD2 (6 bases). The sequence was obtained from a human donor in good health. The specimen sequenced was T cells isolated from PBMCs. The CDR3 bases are TGTGCCAGCAGCTTTTTCGGGGGAACCTACGAGCAGTACTTC. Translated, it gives CASSFFGGTYEQYF.